Listed here are 4 T cell receptor beta chains from one sample, sequenced in a study of blood T cell repertoires in COVID-19. Libraries were prepared by immunoSEQ multiplex PCR; TCRdb keeps only in-frame clonotypes and omits some of them. The data show around 400,000 clones, about 88% seen once. The sample was PBMCs or T cells enriched from blood (not recorded which). The receptors were gathered from a woman younger than 30 who had been exposed to COVID-19.

The V call is TRBV24-1, the J call TRBJ1-2; TRBD1 agrees at 8 bases. The germline V gene has CDR1 KGHDR and CDR2 SFDVKD. The CDR3 has 13 residues. Trimming took 1 base from V and 8 from J; bases not matched to a gene: 2. CDR3 nucleotides: TGTGCCACCAGTGATTTTGGACAGGGCGGCTACACCTTC. The encoded protein is CATSDFGQGGYTF.

The chain couples TRBV7-9 to TRBJ2-1; 10 nucleotides align to TRBD2. In germline, CDR1 is SEHNR, CDR2 FQNEAQ (reference sequence). CDR3 size: 16 residues. V was pared by 5 bases and J by 5 bases, with 9 bases of the junction left unmatched. The DNA of the CDR3 is TGTGCCAGCAGCCCAACTCGCCTAGCGGGGGACAATGAGCAGTTCTTC. It codes for CASSPTRLAGDNEQFF.

The chain employs TRBV7-9 and TRBJ2-7; 7 bases are shared with TRBD2. Germline assignment: CDR1 SEHNR and CDR2 FQNEAQ (reference sequence). After removal of 5 bases from V and 4 bases from J, the junction contained 17 bases not matched to a gene. CDR3 size: 17 residues. The CDR3 here is CASSPGGSTIREYEQYF. DNA for the CDR3: TGTGCCAGCAGCCCAGGCGGGAGTACAATAAGGGAGTACGAGCAGTACTTC.

The V and J genes are TRBV27 and TRBJ1-5, with D possibly matching TRBD1 (5 bases). CDR3 size: 18 residues. V was shortened by 5 bases and J by 0 bases, with 20 bases between the two germline ends. Germline V lookup: CDR1 MNHEY, CDR2 SMNVEV (reference sequence). The CDR3 sequence is CASSPPWGRVNSNQPQHF. In DNA, the CDR3 is TGTGCCAGCAGTCCCCCTTGGGGCAGGGTAAATAGCAATCAGCCCCAGCATTTT.